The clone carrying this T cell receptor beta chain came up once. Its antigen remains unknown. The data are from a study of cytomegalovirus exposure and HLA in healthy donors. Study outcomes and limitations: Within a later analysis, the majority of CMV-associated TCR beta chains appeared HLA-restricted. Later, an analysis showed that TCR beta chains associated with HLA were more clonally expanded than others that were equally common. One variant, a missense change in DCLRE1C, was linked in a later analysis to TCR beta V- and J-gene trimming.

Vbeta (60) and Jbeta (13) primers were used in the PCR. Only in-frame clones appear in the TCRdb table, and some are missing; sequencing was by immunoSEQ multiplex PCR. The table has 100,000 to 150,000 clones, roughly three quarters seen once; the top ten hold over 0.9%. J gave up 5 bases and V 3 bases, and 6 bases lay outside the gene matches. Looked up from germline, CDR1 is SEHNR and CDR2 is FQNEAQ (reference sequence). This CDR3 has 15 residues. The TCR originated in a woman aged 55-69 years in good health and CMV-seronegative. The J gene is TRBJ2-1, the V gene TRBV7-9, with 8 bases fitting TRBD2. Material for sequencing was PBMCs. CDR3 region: CASSFSGGPDNEQFF. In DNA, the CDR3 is TGTGCCAGCAGCTTTTCGGGAGGGCCGGACAATGAGCAGTTCTTC. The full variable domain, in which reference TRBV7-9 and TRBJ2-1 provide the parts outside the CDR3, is DTGVSQNPRHKITKRGQNVTFRCDPISEHNRLYWYRQTLGQGPEFLTYFQNEAQLEKSRLLSDRFSAERPKGSFSTLEIQRTEQGDSAMYLCASSFSGGPDNEQFFGPGTRLTVL.